The clone carrying this T cell receptor (beta chain) was counted at least ten times. Amplification yielded TCR beta CDR3 regions, with RNA transcripts as the source. Using the HTBI primer set, a first-round RT-PCR was run on the TCR CDR3. In TCRdb, the multiplex PCR reads were re-called with MiXCR into one record per CDR3 protein. The sample lists 450,000 to 550,000 distinct CDR3 sequences, around 22% occurring once. The sample is drawn from a study of T cells in Graves' hyperthyroidism and ophthalmopathy. Germline V lookup: CDR1 MDHEN, CDR2 SYDVKM. The CDR3 covers 15 residues. The V end lost 6 bases, the J end lost 6 bases, and 21 bases lay between the germline ends.

The clonotype was recovered from a woman aged 25 to 39 with Graves' ophthalmopathy. The rearrangement links TRBV28 to TRBJ2-7; no firm D call. The sequenced sample was blood. In nucleotides, the CDR3 is TGTGCCAGCAGCTCTGAAACAAGTGGCGGAAGCGAGCAGTACTTC. Amino acids: CASSSETSGGSEQYF.